This T cell receptor beta chain was retrieved from a study of OX40 agonist ivuxolimab in advanced cancers. Clones were read by immunoSEQ multiplex PCR, and TCRdb kept only the in-frame ones, dropping some. The sample contains approximately 50,000 clones, approximately 83% of which appear only once. This CDR3 has 16 residues. Trimming took 1 base from V and 2 from J; bases not matched to a gene: 7. Per the germline V gene, CDR1 is LGHNA and CDR2 is YNFKEQ. The specimen comprised CD4+ or CD8+ T cells sorted from blood, sampled in a trial of the OX40 agonist ivuxolimab. This receptor was identified in an adult with an advanced solid tumor such as melanoma, head and neck, liver or kidney cancer. V and J are TRBV4-2 and TRBJ2-5; 7 bases are a match to TRBD2. The CDR3 here is CASSQVIAGEQETQYF. The CDR3 nucleotides read TGTGCCAGCAGCCAAGTCATCGCGGGAGAACAAGAGACCCAGTACTTC.